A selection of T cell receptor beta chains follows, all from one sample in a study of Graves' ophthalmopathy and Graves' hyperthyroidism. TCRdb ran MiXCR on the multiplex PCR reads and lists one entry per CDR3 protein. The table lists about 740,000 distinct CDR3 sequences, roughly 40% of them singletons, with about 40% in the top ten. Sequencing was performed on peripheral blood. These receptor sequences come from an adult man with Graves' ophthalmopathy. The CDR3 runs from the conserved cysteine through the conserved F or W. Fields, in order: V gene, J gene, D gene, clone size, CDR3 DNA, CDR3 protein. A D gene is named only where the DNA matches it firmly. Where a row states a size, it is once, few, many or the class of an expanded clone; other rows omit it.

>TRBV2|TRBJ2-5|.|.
TGTGCCAGCAGCTCCGGCAGGCATAGCAATCAGCCCCAGTACTTC
CASSSGRHSNQPQYF
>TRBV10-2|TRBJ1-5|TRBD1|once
TGCGCCAGCAACAGGGGTCCGATCCAGCATTTT
CASNRGPIQHF
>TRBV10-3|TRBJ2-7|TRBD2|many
TGTGCCATCAGTGAGTCCCTAGCGGACGAGCAGTACTTC
CAISESLADEQYF
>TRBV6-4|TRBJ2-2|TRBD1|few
TGTGCCAGCAGTGAGTCCTACAGGGGGACCGGGGAGCTGTTTTTT
CASSESYRGTGELFF
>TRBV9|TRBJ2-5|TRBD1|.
TGTGCCAGCAGCGTAGGACAGGGGAAGACCCAGTACTTC
CASSVGQGKTQYF
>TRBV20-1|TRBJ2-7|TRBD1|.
TGCAGTGCTAGAGGGGGGACAGGGGGCCACGAGCAGTACTTC
CSARGGTGGHEQYF
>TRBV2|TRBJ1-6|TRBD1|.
TGTGCCAGCAGATCCGGGACAGGGTTGCTCCACTTT
CASRSGTGLLHF
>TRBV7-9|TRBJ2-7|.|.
TGTGCCAGCAGCTTAGATGGTCAGGGCTACGAGCAGTACTTC
CASSLDGQGYEQYF
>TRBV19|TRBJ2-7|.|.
TGTGCCAGTAGTATAAAAGACCTGCCCTCCTACGAGCAGTACTTC
CASSIKDLPSYEQYF
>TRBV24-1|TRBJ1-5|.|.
TGTGCCAGCACCCCGGTAGGGGGTAACCAGCCCCAGCATTTT
CASTPVGGNQPQHF
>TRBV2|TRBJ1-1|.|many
TGTGCCAGCAGTCCTTTTACAGGAAACACTGAAGCTTTCTTT
CASSPFTGNTEAFF
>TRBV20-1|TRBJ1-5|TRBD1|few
TGCAGTGCCCACATGACAGGGTACGATCAGCCCCAGCATTTT
CSAHMTGYDQPQHF
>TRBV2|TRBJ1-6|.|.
TGTGCCAGCAGCGTAGGGAGGGGGACCAGTTATTCACCCCTCCACTTT
CASSVGRGTSYSPLHF
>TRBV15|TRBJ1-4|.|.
TGTGCCACCAGCAGAGGGACAGTACGAGGGGGTGAAAAACTGTTTTTT
CATSRGTVRGGEKLFF
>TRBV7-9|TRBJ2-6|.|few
TGTGCCAGCAGCTTTACCGGGACGGGACACTCTGGGGCCAACGTCCTGACTTTC
CASSFTGTGHSGANVLTF
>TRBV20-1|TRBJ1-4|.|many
TGCAGTGCTAGAGATACCACGAGGGAGGGACTGTTTTTT
CSARDTTREGLFF
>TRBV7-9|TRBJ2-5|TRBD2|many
TGTGCCAGCAGCTTAACTAGCGGGGAGACCCAGTACTTC
CASSLTSGETQYF
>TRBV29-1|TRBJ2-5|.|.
TGCAGCGTTGAAGGGGGGAGCAGTGGAGGAGAGACCCAGTACTTC
CSVEGGSSGGETQYF
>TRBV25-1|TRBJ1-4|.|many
TGTGCCAGCAGTGAATTTGGGGGGGCGCAGGTTGAAAAACTGTTTTTT
CASSEFGGAQVEKLFF
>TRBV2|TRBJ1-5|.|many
TGTGCCAGCAGTTCGGGCTTTCGACAGCCCCAGCATTTT
CASSSGFRQPQHF
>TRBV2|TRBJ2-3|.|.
TGTGCCAGCAGCTTGGGGGTAGGCGCAGATACGCAGTATTTT
CASSLGVGADTQYF
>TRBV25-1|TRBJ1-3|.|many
TGTGCCAGCAGGAGGTTGTCTGGAAACACCATATATTTT
CASRRLSGNTIYF
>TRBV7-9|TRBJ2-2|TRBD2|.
TGTGCCAGCAGCCCGCGGGCGGGGGGAGAGAACACCGGGGAGCTGTTTTTT
CASSPRAGGENTGELFF
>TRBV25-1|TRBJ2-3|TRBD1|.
TGTGCCAGCAGCCCCAAAGGAACTGAGGGGGCGGGAGATACGCAGTATTTT
CASSPKGTEGAGDTQYF
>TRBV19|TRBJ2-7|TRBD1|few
TGTGCCAGCCGGCGCACCGGCCAGGGGGATGACTACGAGCAGTACTTC
CASRRTGQGDDYEQYF
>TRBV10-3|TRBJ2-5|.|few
TGTGCCATCAGTGAACTCGGTGGAGATATGAAGACCCAGTACTTC
CAISELGGDMKTQYF
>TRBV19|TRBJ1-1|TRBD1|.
TGTGCCAGTAGTATGGGACAGTTTGCCGGCACTGAAGCTTTCTTT
CASSMGQFAGTEAFF
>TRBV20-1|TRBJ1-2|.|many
TGCAGTGCTAGAGGAGGGTTACGTAGTGGCTACACCTTC
CSARGGLRSGYTF
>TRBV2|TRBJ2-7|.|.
TGTGCCAGCAGTGAACGACTCTCCTACGAGCAGTACTTC
CASSERLSYEQYF
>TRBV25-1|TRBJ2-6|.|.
.
CAAVGHDYGYTFGSGTNVLTF
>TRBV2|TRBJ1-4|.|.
TGTGCCGCAGGAGCAGAAAAACTGTTTTTT
CAAGAEKLFF
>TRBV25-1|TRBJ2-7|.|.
TGTGCCTGGAGAGTCAAACCGGGACGGCCGTACGAGCAGTACTTC
CAWRVKPGRPYEQYF
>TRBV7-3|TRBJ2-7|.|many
TGTGCCAGCAGCTTATCCCCTAGCTCCTACGAGCAGTACTTC
CASSLSPSSYEQYF
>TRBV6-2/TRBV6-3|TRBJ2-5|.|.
TGTGCCAGCAGCCCGTTGGTTGGGGCCGGGGGCTGGGAGACCCAGTACTTC
CASSPLVGAGGWETQYF
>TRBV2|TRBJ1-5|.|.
TGTGCCAGCAACCAAGACGAGCGGAGGGATCAGCCCCAGCATTTT
CASNQDERRDQPQHF
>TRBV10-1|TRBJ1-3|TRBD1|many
TGCGCCAGCAGTGAGTCGACCGGGACAGATAGCTCTGGAAACACCATATATTTT
CASSESTGTDSSGNTIYF
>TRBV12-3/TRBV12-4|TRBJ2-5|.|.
TGTGCCAGCAGTTTTAACGAGGAGACCCAGTACTTC
CASSFNEETQYF
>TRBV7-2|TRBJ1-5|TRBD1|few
TGCGCCAGCAGCCACGTGACAGGGCCCGATGAGCCCCAGCATTTT
CASSHVTGPDEPQHF
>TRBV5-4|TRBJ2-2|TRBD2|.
TGTGCCAGCAGCTCTACTAGCGCTAACACCGGGGAGCTGTTTTTT
CASSSTSANTGELFF
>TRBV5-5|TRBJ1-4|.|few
TGTGCCAGCAGCTTGGAGGTAGGGGCTGAAAAACTGTTTTTT
CASSLEVGAEKLFF
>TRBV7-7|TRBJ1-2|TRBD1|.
TGTGCTAGCAGCGAAGCCGGGACAGGGGTAGGTGGCTACACCTTC
CASSEAGTGVGGYTF
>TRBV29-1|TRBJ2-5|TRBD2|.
TGCAGCGTTGAAGGCGGGGGGTCGGGAGAGACCCAGTACTTC
CSVEGGGSGETQYF
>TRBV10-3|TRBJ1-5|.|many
TGTGCCATCAGCCCCAGGGAAAAACAGCCCCAGCATTTT
CAISPREKQPQHF
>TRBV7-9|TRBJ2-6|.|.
TGTGCCACCAGCCCCGTATGGTCTGGGGCCAACGTCCTGACTTTC
CATSPVWSGANVLTF
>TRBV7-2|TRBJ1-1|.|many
TGTGCCAGCAGGGTTGGGGGGACACTGAACACTGAAGCTTTCTTT
CASRVGGTLNTEAFF
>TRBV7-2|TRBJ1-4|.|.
TGTGCCAGCAGCTTAGGTGCACGGGAAAAACTGTTTTTT
CASSLGAREKLFF
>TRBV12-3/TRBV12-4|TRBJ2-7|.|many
TGTGCCAGCAAAATCGGTGGGGCTTACGAGCAGTACTTC
CASKIGGAYEQYF
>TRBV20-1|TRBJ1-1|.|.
TGCAGTGCTATTTATGGGGACACTGAAGCTTTCTTT
CSAIYGDTEAFF
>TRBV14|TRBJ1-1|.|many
TGTGCCAGCAGCTCCAAGTACATGAACACTGAAGCTTTCTTT
CASSSKYMNTEAFF
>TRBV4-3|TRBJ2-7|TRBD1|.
TGCGCCAGCAGCCAAGATGGACAGGTAGGGTACGAGCAGTACTTC
CASSQDGQVGYEQYF
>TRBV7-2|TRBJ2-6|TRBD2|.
TGTGCCAGCAGCCCTAAAGTAGCGGGAGCTTCTGGGGCCAACGTCCTGACTTTC
CASSPKVAGASGANVLTF
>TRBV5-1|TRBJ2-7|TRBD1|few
TGCGCCAGCAGCTACACCGGGACAGGGGCCGAGCAGTACTTC
CASSYTGTGAEQYF
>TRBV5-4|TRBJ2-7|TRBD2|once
TGTGCCAGCAGTTGGACTAGCGGGAGACAGCAGTACTTC
CASSWTSGRQQYF
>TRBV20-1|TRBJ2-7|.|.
TGCAGTGCTAGAGATGGCGTTAGCGGCTCCTACGAGCAGTACTTC
CSARDGVSGSYEQYF
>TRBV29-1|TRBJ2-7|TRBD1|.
TGCAGCGTTGTTTTACAGGGGGTGGCGAGTGAGCAGTACTTC
CSVVLQGVASEQYF
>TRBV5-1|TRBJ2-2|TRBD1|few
TGCGCCAGCAGCTCCCAGACAGGGGCGAACACCGGGGAGCTGTTTTTT
CASSSQTGANTGELFF
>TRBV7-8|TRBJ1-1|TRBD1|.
TGTGCCAGCAGCGAGAGACAGGGCTCAGGGGCTTTCTTT
CASSERQGSGAFF
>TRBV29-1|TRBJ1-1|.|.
TGCAGCGCTGAAGTCGGGGGGACTGAAGCTTTCTTT
CSAEVGGTEAFF
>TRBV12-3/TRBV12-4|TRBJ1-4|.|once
TGTGCCAGCACCGAAAGGGGCGCGGGTGCTAATGAAAAACTGTTTTTT
CASTERGAGANEKLFF